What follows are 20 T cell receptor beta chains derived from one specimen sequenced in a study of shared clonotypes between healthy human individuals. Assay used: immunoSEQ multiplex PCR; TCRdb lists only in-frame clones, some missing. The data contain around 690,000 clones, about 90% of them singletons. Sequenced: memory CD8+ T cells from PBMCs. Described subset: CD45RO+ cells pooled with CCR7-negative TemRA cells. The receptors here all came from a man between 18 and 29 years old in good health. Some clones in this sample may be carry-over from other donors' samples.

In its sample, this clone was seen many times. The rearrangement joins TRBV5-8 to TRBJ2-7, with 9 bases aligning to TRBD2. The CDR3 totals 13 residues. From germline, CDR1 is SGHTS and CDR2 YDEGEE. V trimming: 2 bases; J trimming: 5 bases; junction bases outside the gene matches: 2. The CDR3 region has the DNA TGTGCCAGCAGCTTTAGCGGGAGAGACGAGCAGTACTTC. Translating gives CASSFSGRDEQYF.

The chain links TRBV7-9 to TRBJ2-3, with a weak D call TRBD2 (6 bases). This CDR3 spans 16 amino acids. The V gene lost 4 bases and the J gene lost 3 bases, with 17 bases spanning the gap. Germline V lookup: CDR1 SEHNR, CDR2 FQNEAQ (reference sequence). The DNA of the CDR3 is TGTGCCAGCAGCTCCCGACTAGATCTGATAACAGATACGCAGTATTTT. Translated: CASSSRLDLITDTQYF.

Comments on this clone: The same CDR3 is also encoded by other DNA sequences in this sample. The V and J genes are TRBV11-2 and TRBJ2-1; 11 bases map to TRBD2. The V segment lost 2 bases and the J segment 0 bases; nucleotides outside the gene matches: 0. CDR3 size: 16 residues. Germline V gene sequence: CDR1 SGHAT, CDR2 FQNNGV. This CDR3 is CASSLTSGSSYNEQFF. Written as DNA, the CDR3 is TGTGCCAGCAGCTTAACTAGCGGGAGCTCCTACAATGAGCAGTTCTTC.

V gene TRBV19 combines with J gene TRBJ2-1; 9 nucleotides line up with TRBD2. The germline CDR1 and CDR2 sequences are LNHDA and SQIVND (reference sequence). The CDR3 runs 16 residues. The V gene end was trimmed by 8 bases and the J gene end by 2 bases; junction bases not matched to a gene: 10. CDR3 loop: CASGERGLAAYNEQFF. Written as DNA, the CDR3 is TGTGCCAGTGGAGAGAGGGGACTAGCTGCCTACAATGAGCAGTTCTTC.

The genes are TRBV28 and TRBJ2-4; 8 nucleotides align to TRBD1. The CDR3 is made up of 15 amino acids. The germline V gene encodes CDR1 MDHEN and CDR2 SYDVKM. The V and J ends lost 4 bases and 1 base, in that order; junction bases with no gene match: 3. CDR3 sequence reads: CASSYRGSAKNIQYF. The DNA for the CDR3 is TGTGCCAGCAGTTACAGGGGGTCGGCCAAAAACATTCAGTACTTC.

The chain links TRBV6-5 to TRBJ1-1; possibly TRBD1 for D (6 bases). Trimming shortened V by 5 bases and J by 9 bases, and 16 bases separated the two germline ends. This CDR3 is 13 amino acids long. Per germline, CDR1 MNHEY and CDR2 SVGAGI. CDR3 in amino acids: CASSLGQRGKAFF. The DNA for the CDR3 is TGTGCCAGCAGTCTCGGACAGAGGGGAAAAGCTTTCTTT.

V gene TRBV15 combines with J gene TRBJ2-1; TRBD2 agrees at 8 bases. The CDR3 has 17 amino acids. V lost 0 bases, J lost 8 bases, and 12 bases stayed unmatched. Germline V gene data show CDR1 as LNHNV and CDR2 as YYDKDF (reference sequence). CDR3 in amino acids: CATSRDRPAGEGDEQFF. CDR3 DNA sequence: TGTGCCACCAGCAGAGATAGGCCAGCGGGAGAGGGGGATGAGCAGTTCTTC.

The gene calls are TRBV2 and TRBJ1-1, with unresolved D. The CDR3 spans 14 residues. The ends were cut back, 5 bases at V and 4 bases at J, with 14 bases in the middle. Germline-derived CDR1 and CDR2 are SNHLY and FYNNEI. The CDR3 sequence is CASSNTRVGTEAFF. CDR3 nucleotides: TGTGCCAGCAGTAATACTAGGGTGGGCACTGAAGCTTTCTTT.

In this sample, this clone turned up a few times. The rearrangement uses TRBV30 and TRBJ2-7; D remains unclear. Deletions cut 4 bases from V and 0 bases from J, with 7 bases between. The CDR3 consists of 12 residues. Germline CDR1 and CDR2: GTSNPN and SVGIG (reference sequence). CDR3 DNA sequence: TGTGCCTGGACTCAGAGCTCCTACGAGCAGTACTTC. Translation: CAWTQSSYEQYF.

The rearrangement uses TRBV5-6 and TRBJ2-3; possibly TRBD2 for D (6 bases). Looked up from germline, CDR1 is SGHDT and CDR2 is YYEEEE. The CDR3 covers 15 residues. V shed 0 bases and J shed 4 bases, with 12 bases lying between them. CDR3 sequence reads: CASSLALRESDTQYF. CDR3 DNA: TGTGCCAGCAGCTTGGCCCTACGGGAGTCAGATACGCAGTATTTT.

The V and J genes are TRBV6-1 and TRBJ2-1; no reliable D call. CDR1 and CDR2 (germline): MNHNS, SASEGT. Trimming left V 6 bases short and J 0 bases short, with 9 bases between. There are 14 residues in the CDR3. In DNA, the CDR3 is TGTGCCAGCAGCCTCCTCAGCTCCTACAATGAGCAGTTCTTC. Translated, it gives CASSLLSSYNEQFF.

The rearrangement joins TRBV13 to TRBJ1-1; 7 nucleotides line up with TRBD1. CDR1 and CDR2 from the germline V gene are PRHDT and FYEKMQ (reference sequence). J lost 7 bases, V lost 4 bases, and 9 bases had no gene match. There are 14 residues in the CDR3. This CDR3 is CASSSIIQGIEAFF. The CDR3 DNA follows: TGTGCCAGCAGCTCCATCATACAGGGGATTGAAGCTTTCTTT.

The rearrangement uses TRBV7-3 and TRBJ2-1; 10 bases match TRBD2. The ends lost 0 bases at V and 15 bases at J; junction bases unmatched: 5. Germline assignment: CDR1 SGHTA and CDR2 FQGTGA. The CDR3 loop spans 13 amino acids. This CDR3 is CASSLTSGRAAFF. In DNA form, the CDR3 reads TGTGCCAGCAGCTTAACAAGCGGGAGGGCTGCGTTCTTC.

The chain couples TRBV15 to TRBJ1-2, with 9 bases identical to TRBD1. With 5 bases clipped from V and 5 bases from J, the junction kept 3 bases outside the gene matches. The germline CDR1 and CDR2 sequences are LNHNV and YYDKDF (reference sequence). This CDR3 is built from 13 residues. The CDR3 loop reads CATSHGTGYGYTF. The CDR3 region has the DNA TGTGCCACCAGCCACGGGACAGGGTATGGCTACACCTTC.

In nucleotides, the CDR3 is TGTGCCAGCAGTTGGGGGGACGGACTAAGGTTCCACGAGCAGTACTTC. Protein: CASSWGDGLRFHEQYF. The chain has TRBV2 and TRBJ2-7; possible D gene TRBD2, 6 bases. CDR3 length: 16 amino acids. Germline V gene data show CDR1 as SNHLY and CDR2 as FYNNEI. V was clipped by 5 bases and J by 5 bases, with 22 bases between them.

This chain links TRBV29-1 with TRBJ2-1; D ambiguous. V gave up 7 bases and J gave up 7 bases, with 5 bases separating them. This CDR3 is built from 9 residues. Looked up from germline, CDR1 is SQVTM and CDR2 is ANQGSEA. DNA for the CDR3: TGCAGCGCCGAGAATGAGCAGTTCTTC. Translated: CSAENEQFF.

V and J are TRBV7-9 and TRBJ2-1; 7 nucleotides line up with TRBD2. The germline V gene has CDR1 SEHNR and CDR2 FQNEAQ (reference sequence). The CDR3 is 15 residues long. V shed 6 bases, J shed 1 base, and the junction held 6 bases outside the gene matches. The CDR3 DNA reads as TGTGCCAGCAGAATTAGCGGGTCGTCCTACAATGAGCAGTTCTTC. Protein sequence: CASRISGSSYNEQFF.

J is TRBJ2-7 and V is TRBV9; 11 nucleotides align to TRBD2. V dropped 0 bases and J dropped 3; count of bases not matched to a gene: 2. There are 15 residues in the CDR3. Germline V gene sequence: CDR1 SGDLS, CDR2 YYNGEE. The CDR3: CASSVASGRNYEQYF. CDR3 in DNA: TGTGCCAGCAGCGTAGCTAGCGGGAGGAACTACGAGCAGTACTTC.

The CDR3 sequence is CAWSVSVMNTEAFF. The DNA of the CDR3 is TGTGCCTGGAGTGTTTCAGTCATGAACACTGAAGCTTTCTTT. The V call is TRBV30, the J call TRBJ1-1, with unresolved D. CDR3 size: 14 residues. Germline assignment: CDR1 GTSNPN and CDR2 SVGIG (reference sequence). Deletions cut 0 bases from V and 0 bases from J, with 8 bases between.

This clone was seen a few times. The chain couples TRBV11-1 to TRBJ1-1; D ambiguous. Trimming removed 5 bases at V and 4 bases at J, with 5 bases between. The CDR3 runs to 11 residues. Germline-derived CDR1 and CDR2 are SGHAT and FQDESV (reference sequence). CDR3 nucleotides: TGTGCCAGCAGCGGGAGCACTGAAGCTTTCTTT. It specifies CASSGSTEAFF.